This T cell receptor (beta chain) was identified during a study of human T cells and chemical hapten exposure (dated by TCRdb to the early 2020s). About the study as a whole: For sensitization, 2% DPC in acetone was applied to a roughly 2 cm by roughly 2 cm area of upper inner arm skin. Weekly therapeutic DPC doses were additionally applied to the scalp of patients throughout the roughly 23-week study period. Patch tests used Finn chambers with 0.01% DPC on the upper back, scored after 6 days by International Contact Dermatitis Research Group standards. The patient cohort, mostly female, included alopecia areata with under or over 50% scalp involvement, alopecia totalis and alopecia universalis. Libraries were pooled for sequencing, and variation in per-sample TCR yields was attributed mainly to small differences in library volumes within the pool. This study followed changes in the peripheral blood TCR repertoire in vivo during primary and secondary sensitization of alopecia patients to the hapten diphenylcyclopropenone (DPC). Blood samples were taken from patients before sensitization (week 0) and at 2, 6 and about 24 weeks after DPC sensitization. For TCR sequencing, blood came from 25 to 35 alopecia patients at anywhere from one to four time points (pre-sensitization, 2, 6 and 24 weeks). Overall study outcomes, separate from this receptor: Compared with pre-sensitization or healthy control sets, expanded TCRs formed significantly more large CDR3 similarity clusters, which is consistent with antigen-driven responses. After repeated subsampling, the strength of the expansion versus patch-test correlation and the threshold at which it became significant changed. Alopecia, a presumed autoimmune disease, was present in all patients, so the immune response of the patients might differ from that of healthy individuals. The number of TCRs above 1 in 1000 frequency did not change with DPC sensitization; there was no evidence of global repertoire structure alterations. Patch test score was positively correlated with the number of PT1 expanded TCRs, with significance at thresholds 8, 16 and 32 but not at 4.

Libraries were prepared through RACE. The sequencer listed for this sample is NextSeq 500. Library preparation attached unique molecular identifiers to individual cDNA molecules for quantitative, reproducible TCR counting. Each blood RNA sample was used to sequence both TCR alpha and TCR beta chains. Per the source publication's procedure: Samples had a median of roughly 99,000 TCRs, with a range from 23,224 to 690,600. V, J and CDR3 annotation of the TCR reads was performed with the Decombinator software suite. Every sample was subsampled to the same number of TCRs (28,000) for the PS versus PT1 abundance plots. Expanded TCRs were defined as absent before sensitization and observed at least eight times at the 2-week time point. The raw public reads went through TCRdb reprocessing: fastp at Q25, MiXCR clone calling, in-frame beta chains kept. For every CDR3 protein sequence, its rows merge into one entry that carries the most common genes and DNA. TCRdb, rather than the study authors, made the V and J calls. This sample gives some 71,000 distinct CDR3 sequences in total; approximately 10% of them show up just once. Around 7.3% of the sample is taken by the ten largest.

With regard to this clonotype: No cognate antigen has been identified for it. There are no base qualities to consult, and no much larger clone falls within one base.

Reading from cysteine to phenylalanine, the CDR3 counts 11 amino acids. Only the CDR3 part of the read is kept: 33 bases, read in frame from the first base. V loses 8 bases at its end and J loses 10 bases; junction bases beyond the gene matches: 5. Via the germline V gene, CDR1 is ENHRY and CDR2 SYGVKD. This sample's time point label indicates: patch test 2, 6 weeks after DPC sensitization. Read against the paper, the sample's treatment or condition label means: therapeutic diphenylcyclopropenone sensitization with weekly scalp DPC. Blood at each patch-test visit was drawn before the patch test was applied. To be eligible, patients had to be aged 18 to 70, diagnosed with alopecia and judged suitable for DPC therapy, while pregnant patients were excluded. Total RNA was extracted from unfractionated whole blood collected in Tempus Blood RNA tubes.

The chain couples TRBV10-3 to TRBJ2-1, with 7 bases in between that match TRBD1. This TCR derives from a woman in her 50s with alopecia areata. Some clones in this sample may be carry-over from other donors' samples. This material consisted of whole blood, taken in connection with sensitization to the hapten diphenylcyclopropenone (DPC). The CDR3 is CAILRDREQFF. The base sequence is TGTGCCATCTTGAGGGACAGAGAGCAGTTCTTC.